This T cell receptor beta chain was documented in a study of blood T cell repertoires in COVID-19. Study details: The cDNA or gDNA used as material had been derived from T cells, B-cell-depleted T cells, or PBMCs.

Per the authors' pipeline: Amplification from reference gene primers served as the basis for estimated nucleated cell counts. Profiled with immunoSEQ multiplex PCR; TCRdb holds only in-frame clones, not every one. That table is the source of V, J and clone size, and D and trimming were worked out from the DNA. Among almost 200,000 clones, around four fifths were seen once, and the ten largest hold around 0.93%. V lost 2 bases and J lost 4, with 9 bases in between. Germline V CDR1 and CDR2: GTSNPN, SVGIG (reference sequence). This CDR3 has 13 amino acids. While infection was still active, Seattle patients were enrolled and then followed longitudinally.

The V gene is TRBV30, the J gene TRBJ1-3; D not resolved. The sequence derives from a man aged 55-75 years with COVID-19, enrolled during active disease. Sequencing input: peripheral blood. In nucleotides, the CDR3 is TGTGCCTGGAGTAGAACAGAGGGAAACACCATATATTTT. The encoded protein is CAWSRTEGNTIYF. The full variable domain, rest sourced from reference TRBV30 and TRBJ1-3, is SQTIHQWPATLVQPVGSPLSLECTVEGTSNPNLYWYRQAAGRGLQLLFYSVGIGQISSEVPQNLSASRPQDRQFILSSKKLLLSDSGFYLCAWSRTEGNTIYFGEGSWLTVV.